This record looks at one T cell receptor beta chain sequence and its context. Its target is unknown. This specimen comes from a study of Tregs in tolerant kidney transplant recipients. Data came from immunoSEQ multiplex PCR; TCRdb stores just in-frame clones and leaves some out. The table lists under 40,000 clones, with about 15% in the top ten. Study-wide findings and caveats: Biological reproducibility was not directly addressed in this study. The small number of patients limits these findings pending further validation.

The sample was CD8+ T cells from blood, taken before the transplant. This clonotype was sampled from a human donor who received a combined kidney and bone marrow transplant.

The sequenced CDR3 bases are TGTGCCAGCAGTTACTCGAGAGAGGGGGTATGGACTGAA. Protein sequence: CASSYSREGVWTE. The entire CDR3 protein reads CASSYSREGVWTEAFF. V gene TRBV6-7 combines with J gene TRBJ1-1; a possible D gene is TRBD1 (6 bases). Read sequence stops 3 residues before the CDR3 end, and the germline J gene provides the missing end. TRBV6-7 is designated an ORF whose function remains uncertain. V lost 0 bases, J lost 5 bases, and 16 bases lay in between. The CDR3 extends over 16 amino acids.